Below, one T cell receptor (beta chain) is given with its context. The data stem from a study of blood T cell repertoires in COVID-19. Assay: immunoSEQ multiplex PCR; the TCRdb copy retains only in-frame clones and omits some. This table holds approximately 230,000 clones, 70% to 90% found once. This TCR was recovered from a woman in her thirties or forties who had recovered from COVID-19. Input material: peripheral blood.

Here the CDR3 reads CASSPWRASTNEKLFF. In nucleotides, the CDR3 is TGTGCCAGCAGTCCCTGGAGGGCCTCAACTAATGAAAAACTGTTTTTT. This chain links TRBV6-2 or TRBV6-3 with TRBJ1-4, with D unresolved. Germline values: CDR1 MNHEY, CDR2 SVGEGT. This CDR3 is 16 amino acids long. The ends were cut back, 5 bases at V and 0 bases at J, with 13 bases in the middle.